The rows below give T cell receptor beta chains drawn from one sample of a study of cytomegalovirus exposure and HLA in healthy donors. TCRdb's table, derived via immunoSEQ multiplex PCR, lists solely in-frame clones and lacks some. The sample includes about 150,000 clones, 70% to 80% seen only once; the top ten take 7.7%. The sequencing input was PBMCs. The receptors shown here come from a man younger than 40 in good health and CMV-seropositive. Each CDR3 is given with its conserved first and last residue. Fields, in order: clone size, D gene, J gene, V gene, CDR3 DNA, CDR3 protein. D genes are given only for firm matches. Not every row has a clone size; where given, it reads once, few, many or a size class.

- | - | TRBJ1-5 | TRBV5-4 | TGTGCCAGCAGCTTGGGCGATGAGCCCCAGCATTTT | CASSLGDEPQHF
- | TRBD1 | TRBJ1-1 | TRBV30 | TGTGCCTGGAGTTCCCCGGGACAGGGGGCGGGGGTGAACACTGAAGCTTTCTTT | CAWSSPGQGAGVNTEAFF
- | - | TRBJ2-3 | TRBV5-8 | TGTGCCAGCAGCTTTTGGGTTAGCAGTGGCACAGATACGCAGTATTTT | CASSFWVSSGTDTQYF
- | - | TRBJ2-1 | TRBV9 | TGTGCCAGCAGCTTAGACCCCAGGCCGAATGAGCAGTTCTTC | CASSLDPRPNEQFF
- | - | TRBJ1-1 | TRBV6-4 | TGTGCCAGCAGAGCAAGTATGAACACTGAAGCTTTCTTT | CASRASMNTEAFF
- | TRBD2 | TRBJ2-7 | TRBV28 | TGTGTCAGCACCTCCCCGGGACTAGTCCTGTACGAGCAGTACTTC | CVSTSPGLVLYEQYF
once | - | TRBJ1-2 | TRBV2 | TGTGCCAGTCAATTTTTGGACAGCCCTTATGGCTACACCTTC | CASQFLDSPYGYTF
- | TRBD1 | TRBJ2-7 | TRBV5-6 | TGTGCCAGCAGAAACAGGGGCCCCTACGAGCAGTGCTTC | CASRNRGPYEQCF
- | - | TRBJ2-3 | TRBV9 | TGTGCCAGCAGCGTAGAAGAAGGGGGCGGGGGGTACGATACGCAGTATTTT | CASSVEEGGGGYDTQYF
few | TRBD2 | TRBJ2-3 | TRBV27 | TGTGCCAGCACCGGATGGACAGCGGGGGCGACAGATACGCAGTATTTT | CASTGWTAGATDTQYF
- | - | TRBJ1-5 | TRBV7-8 | TGTGCCAGCAGCTTAGGCGGCAGGGGATTAACGGGCAATCAGCCCCAGCATTTT | CASSLGGRGLTGNQPQHF
- | TRBD1 | TRBJ1-1 | TRBV6-1 | TGTGCCAGCAGTTTAGGACAGGGGATGACTGAAGCTTTCTTT | CASSLGQGMTEAFF
- | - | TRBJ1-5 | TRBV15 | TGTACCACCAGCAGAGATCGGGGGGCAACGAATCAGCCCCAGCATTTT | CTTSRDRGATNQPQHF
- | - | TRBJ1-1 | TRBV2 | TGTGCCAGTGCAGGGGATACTGAAGCTTTCTTT | CASAGDTEAFF
once | - | TRBJ2-1 | TRBV7-9 | TGTGCCAGCAGCTTAAGCCTAGCGTACAATGAGCAGTTCTTC | CASSLSLAYNEQFF
- | - | TRBJ2-5 | TRBV30 | TGTGCCTGGAGTTTGGTGGAGGATGAGACCCAGTACTTC | CAWSLVEDETQYF
few | - | TRBJ2-2 | TRBV9 | TGTGCCAGCAGCGTAGACAGGGTACCGGCTGCCGGGGAGCTGTTTTTT | CASSVDRVPAAGELFF
- | TRBD2 | TRBJ2-7 | TRBV4-2 | TGTGCCAGCAGCCAAGATAGGACTAGCGCCTACGAGCAGTACTTC | CASSQDRTSAYEQYF
- | TRBD1 | TRBJ2-1 | TRBV5-6 | TGTGCCAGCTTCCTCTACAGGGGGCAGAATGAGCAGTTCTTC | CASFLYRGQNEQFF
- | TRBD1 | TRBJ2-7 | TRBV11-3 | TGTGCCAGCAGCCTAGGGACAGGGGGTGTCGTGGAGCAGTACTTC | CASSLGTGGVVEQYF
- | - | TRBJ1-2 | TRBV7-3 | TGTGCCAGCAGCTTAACGGAACAGGGAAACTATGGCTACACCTTC | CASSLTEQGNYGYTF
- | - | TRBJ1-4 | TRBV18 | TGTGCCAGCTCACTAACAACAGGAGATGAAAAACTGTTTTTT | CASSLTTGDEKLFF
- | - | TRBJ2-7 | TRBV11-2 | TGTGCCAGCAGCCCCTCCGGCGGATACGAGCAGTACTTC | CASSPSGGYEQYF
- | - | TRBJ1-1 | TRBV6-5 | TGTGCCAGCAGTCCGGTTGCGGGGGCGAACACTGAAGCTTTCTTT | CASSPVAGANTEAFF
- | - | TRBJ2-5 | TRBV5-1 | TGCGCCAGCAGCTTGGAACAGGGGGGGCAAGAGACCCAGTACTTC | CASSLEQGGQETQYF
- | TRBD1 | TRBJ2-2 | TRBV2 | TGTGCCGGAGGACAGGGGGCCCCCGGGGAGCTGTTTTTT | CAGGQGAPGELFF
few | - | TRBJ1-5 | TRBV21-1 | TGTGCCAGCAGCAGAAGACAGGCTCAGCCCCAGCATTTT | CASSRRQAQPQHF
- | - | TRBJ2-1 | TRBV19 | TGTGCCAGTAGTATAGCGGCGGGGCTGATGCAGTTCTTC | CASSIAAGLMQFF
- | - | TRBJ1-2 | TRBV15 | TGTGCCACCAGCAGGCGGGCCTCGGATGGCTACACCTTC | CATSRRASDGYTF
- | - | TRBJ1-6 | TRBV5-1 | TGCGCCAGCAGCCCCGACACGGCACTTTCACCCCTCCACTTT | CASSPDTALSPLHF
- | TRBD2 | TRBJ2-7 | TRBV6-1 | TGTGCCAGCAGGACTACTAGCGGAGTCTACGAGCAGTACTTC | CASRTTSGVYEQYF